These T cell receptor beta chains were read from a single sample in a study of T-cell memory formation after mild COVID-19. MiXCR, applied by TCRdb to the 5' RACE reads, yields one record per CDR3 protein. The repertoire holds under 600,000 distinct CDR3 sequences, with less than 25% as singletons. Sample: PBMCs or a T cell subset sorted from them (not recorded which). Receptor source: an adult woman who had mild COVID-19 (a few samples of this study predate the infection). Cell type and time point are not known. The conserved cysteine and the conserved F or W are not part of the CDR3 here.

V,CDR3
TRBV5-6,ASSPSGTVYGYT
TRBV4-1,ASSSDYIPNYT
TRBV30,AWSFPGRETQY
TRBV9,ASSVGTSGIHNEQF
TRBV9,ASSVGVTGNTGELF
TRBV30,AWRSRNEQF
TRBV5-5,ASSLTGVPNYGYT
TRBV5-1,ASSLGSSGANVLT
TRBV5-5,ASSPGGPFPYEQY
TRBV7-9,ASSSPGTSGANEQF
TRBV24-1,ATSARVRGSYEQY
TRBV7-3,ASSLLGGTSTDTQY
TRBV7-9,ASSPGQGADTQY
TRBV25-1,ASSDAGQYNQPQH
TRBV6-5,ASSVPNTDTQY
TRBV11-3,ASSPRTSGVYEQY
TRBV23-1,ASSHLTPDTQY
TRBV6-5,ASSSYDVQDETYGYT
TRBV25-1,ASSEGSSHEQY
TRBV4-3,ASSQVLASNYEQY
TRBV28,AATGAPTNYGYT
TRBV20-1,SARDQSLAGAGEQY
TRBV11-2,ASSLGTGPNQPQH
TRBV4-1,ASSQVATAGYNEQF
TRBV9,ASRRDTGELF
TRBV11-3,ASSRGGDEQF
TRBV20-1,SADAVQLNNSPLH
TRBV24-1,ATSDSQQGFYGYT
TRBV7-9,ASSGPFGGDTQY
TRBV30,AWSVDSPGQRNYGYT
TRBV7-9,ASSFNLAGDSTDTQY
TRBV7-7,ASSNSVGTSGGSGEQF
TRBV7-2,ASSLVGTGSGYT
TRBV12-3/TRBV12-4,ASSSTTTGTNEKLF
TRBV5-1,ASSFSGLAGGTTDTQY
TRBV6-5,ATQEGGEAF
TRBV30,AWSVRGSNEQF
TRBV7-9,ASSPRDWSSYNEQF
TRBV7-9,ASSPTGVEQF
TRBV30,AWSVGLEYTEAF
TRBV20-1,SASWGGFNTGELF
TRBV20-1,SASPSGGAYEQF
TRBV24-1,ATSDPGQGQETQY
TRBV6-5,ASSYDLGSGNTIY
TRBV4-1,ASSQDQGRNWPGELF
TRBV13,ASSLRRQWGDEQF